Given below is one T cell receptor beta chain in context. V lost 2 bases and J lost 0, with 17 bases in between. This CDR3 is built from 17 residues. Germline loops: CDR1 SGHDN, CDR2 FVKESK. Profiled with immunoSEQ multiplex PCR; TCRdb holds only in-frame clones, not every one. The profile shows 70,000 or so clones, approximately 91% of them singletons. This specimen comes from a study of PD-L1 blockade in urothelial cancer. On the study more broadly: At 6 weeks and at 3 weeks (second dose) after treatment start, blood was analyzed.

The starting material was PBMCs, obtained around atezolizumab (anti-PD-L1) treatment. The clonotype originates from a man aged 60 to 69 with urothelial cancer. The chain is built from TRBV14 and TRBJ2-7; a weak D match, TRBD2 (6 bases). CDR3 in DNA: TGTGCCAGCAGCCAAAGTCGGAGGGTAGCGGCCTCCTACGAGCAGTACTTC. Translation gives CASSQSRRVAASYEQYF.